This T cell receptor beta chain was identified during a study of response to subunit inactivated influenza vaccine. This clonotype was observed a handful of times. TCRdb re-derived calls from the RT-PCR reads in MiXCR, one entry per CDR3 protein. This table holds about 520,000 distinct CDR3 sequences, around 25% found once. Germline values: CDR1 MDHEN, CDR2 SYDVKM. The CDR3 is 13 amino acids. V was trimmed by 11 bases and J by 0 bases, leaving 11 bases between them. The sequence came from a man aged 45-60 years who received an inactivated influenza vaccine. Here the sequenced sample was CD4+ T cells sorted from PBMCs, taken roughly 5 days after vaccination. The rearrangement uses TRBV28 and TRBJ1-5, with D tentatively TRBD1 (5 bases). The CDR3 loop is CAVQTASNQPQHF. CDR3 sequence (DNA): TGTGCCGTTCAGACAGCTAGCAATCAGCCCCAGCATTTT.